This T cell receptor beta chain is drawn from a study of T cell changes during pregnancy in multiple sclerosis. CDR1 and CDR2 from the germline V gene are GTSNPN and SVGIG (reference sequence). The CDR3 is made up of 13 amino acids. V lost 3 bases, J lost 4 bases, and 10 bases lay in between. The repertoire was sequenced with immunoSEQ multiplex PCR; TCRdb's copy has only in-frame clones and lacks some. The data hold under 65,000 clones, with 93% observed a single time. The source of this sequence is a female donor with multiple sclerosis, enrolled in a pregnancy study. Here the sequenced sample was CD8+ T cells from peripheral blood mononuclear cells, taken in the second trimester of pregnancy. The rearrangement joins TRBV30 to TRBJ2-1; D possibly corresponds to TRBD1 (6 bases). Here the CDR3 DNA reads TGTGCCTGGAGCCTAGGGGGTTACAATGAGCAGTTCTTC. It codes for CAWSLGGYNEQFF.